These 8 T cell receptor beta chains were sequenced from one sample in a study of T cells in Graves' hyperthyroidism and ophthalmopathy. The source material, RNA transcripts, was used to amplify TCR beta CDR3 regions. The TCR CDR3 was amplified in a first-round RT-PCR using the HTBI primer set. TCRdb re-derived calls from the multiplex PCR reads in MiXCR, one entry per CDR3 protein. The table lists 300,000 to 350,000 distinct CDR3 sequences, about 18% of them singletons. The sequenced sample was blood. Receptor source: a woman between 45 and 65 years old with Graves' hyperthyroidism.

Only a few counts were recorded for this clonotype. The CDR3 nucleotides read TGTGCCAGCAGCTTAAGGGGACAGGGAGGCGGGCAGCCCCAGCATTTT. Its translation is CASSLRGQGGGQPQHF. The genes are TRBV7-3 and TRBJ1-5, with 9 positions matching TRBD1. This CDR3 is 16 amino acids long. V lost 1 base, J lost 7 bases, and 8 bases stayed unmatched. Germline lookup yields CDR1 SGHTA and CDR2 FQGTGA.

The CDR3 is CATGGRPINEQFF. The CDR3 DNA is TGTGCCACCGGCGGGAGGCCCATCAATGAGCAGTTCTTC. This chain uses TRBV15 with TRBJ2-1; 8 bases fit TRBD2. V was clipped by 8 bases and J by 6 bases; unmatched bases: 6. CDR3 length equals 13 residues. In germline, CDR1 is LNHNV, CDR2 YYDKDF (reference sequence).

This chain links TRBV6-1 with TRBJ2-7; D call uncertain. The CDR3 is 8 residues long. With 8 bases removed from V and 9 bases from J, the gap between germline ends came to 5 bases. Germline V lookup: CDR1 MNHNS, CDR2 SASEGT. The CDR3 loop reads CASGVQYF. As DNA, the CDR3 is TGTGCCAGCGGCGTGCAGTACTTC.

Remarks on this clonotype: A much larger clone sits a single nucleotide away, making a read error possible. The CDR3 is CASSTTGDFIDTQYF. The DNA of the CDR3 is TGTGCCAGCAGTACGACAGGGGATTTCATAGATACGCAGTATTTT. V and J are TRBV6-1 and TRBJ2-3, with 8 positions matching TRBD1. Germline lookup yields CDR1 MNHNS and CDR2 SASEGT. Losses at the gene ends were 5 bases for V and 5 bases for J; bases not matched to a gene: 9. CDR3 length equals 15 residues.

This clonotype was counted many times. J is TRBJ1-4 and V is TRBV27, with D unclear. This CDR3 spans 12 amino acids. Germline V gene lookup returns CDR1 MNHEY and CDR2 SMNVEV (reference sequence). V lost 4 bases and J 5 bases, leaving 5 bases between the germline ends. Here the CDR3 reads CASSSQNEKLFF. CDR3 in DNA: TGTGCCAGCAGTTCACAAAATGAAAAACTGTTTTTT.

The chain uses TRBV18 and TRBJ1-1; weak D call: TRBD1 (5 bases). Germline loops: CDR1 KGHSH, CDR2 LQKENI. The ends were cut back, 3 bases at V and 11 bases at J, with 16 bases in the middle. The length of the CDR3 is 13 residues. The CDR3 reads CASSPGRDEGAFF. The DNA of the CDR3 is TGTGCCAGCTCACCGGGCAGAGACGAGGGGGCTTTCTTT.

The sample holds many counts of this clonotype. The chain links TRBV30 to TRBJ1-6, with TRBD1 matching 9 bases. This CDR3 spans 16 amino acids. Per the germline V gene, CDR1 is GTSNPN and CDR2 is SVGIG (reference sequence). J gave up 9 bases and V 1 base, and 10 bases lay outside the gene matches. Here the CDR3 reads CAWSAAAGTGSSPLHF. The CDR3 region has the DNA TGTGCCTGGAGTGCAGCCGCCGGGACAGGGAGTTCACCCCTCCACTTT. The variable domain in full, completed from reference TRBV30 and TRBJ1-6, reads SQTIHQWPATLVQPVGSPLSLECTVEGTSNPNLYWYRQAAGRGLQLLFYSVGIGQISSEVPQNLSASRPQDRQFILSSKKLLLSDSGFYLCAWSAAAGTGSSPLHFGNGTRLTVT.

This clonotype was recorded many times. The chain employs TRBV5-8 and TRBJ1-4; D remains ambiguous. CDR3 length: 15 amino acids. Germline CDR1 SGHTS, CDR2 YDEGEE. V lost 4 bases, J lost 3 bases, and 13 bases lay in between. The CDR3 protein is CASSPAESPNEKLFF. The CDR3 DNA is TGTGCCAGCAGCCCCGCGGAAAGCCCTAATGAAAAACTGTTTTTT.